This T cell receptor beta chain was sequenced for a study of cytomegalovirus exposure and HLA in healthy donors. About the research overall: Assignment to the Caucasian-associated ancestry cluster applied to approximately 79% of the approximately 400 genotyped donors.

PCR used 60 Vbeta primers and 13 Jbeta primers. Method: immunoSEQ multiplex PCR; TCRdb's copy keeps in-frame clones and lacks some. The sample holds 110,000 to 150,000 clones; almost 80% are singletons and the top ten take less than 2%. Trimming cost V 6 bases and J 7 bases, with 9 bases left between them. The CDR3 is 12 amino acids. Looked up from germline, CDR1 is MDHEN and CDR2 is SYDVKM. This clonotype was sampled from a woman aged 25 to 39 in good health and CMV-seronegative. This chain links TRBV28 with TRBJ1-4; D is unclear. Sequenced material: PBMCs. The CDR3 nucleotides are TGTGCCAGCAGCTTGGCAGGTGAAAAACTGTTTTTT. This codes for CASSLAGEKLFF.